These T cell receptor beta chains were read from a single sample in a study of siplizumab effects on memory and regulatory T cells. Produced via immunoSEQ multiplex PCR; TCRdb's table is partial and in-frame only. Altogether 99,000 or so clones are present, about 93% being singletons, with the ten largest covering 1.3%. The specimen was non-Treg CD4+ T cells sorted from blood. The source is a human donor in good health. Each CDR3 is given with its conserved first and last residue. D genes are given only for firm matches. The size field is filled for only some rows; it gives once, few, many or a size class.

CASSLIKTGGDTEAFF TGTGCCAGCAGCTTAATCAAAACAGGGGGCGATACTGAAGCTTTCTTT TRBV9 TRBD1 TRBJ1-1 -
CASSLRTVGNTIYF TGTGCCAGCAGTTTACGGACAGTAGGAAACACCATATATTTT TRBV28 - TRBJ1-3 -
CASSQLKGLGELFF TGTGCCAGCAGCCAACTAAAGGGACTAGGGGAGCTGTTTTTT TRBV11-1 TRBD2 TRBJ2-2 -
CASSSNGLAGETQYF TGTGCCAGCAGCTCAAACGGACTAGCGGGAGAGACCCAGTACTTC TRBV5-8 TRBD2 TRBJ2-5 -
CASSLGGQGSVGSGYTF TGCGCCAGCAGCCTTGGGGGACAGGGGTCGGTTGGATCTGGCTACACCTTC TRBV5-1 TRBD1 TRBJ1-2 -
CASSPLGLAYNEQFF TGTGCCAGCAGCCCGTTGGGACTAGCGTACAATGAGCAGTTCTTC TRBV7-2 TRBD2 TRBJ2-1 -
CASSERALTADTGELFF TGCGCCAGCAGCGAAAGAGCCCTGACAGCAGACACCGGGGAGCTGTTTTTT TRBV10-1 - TRBJ2-2 -
CASSLSQGYEQYF TGCGCCAGCAGCTTATCACAGGGGTACGAGCAGTACTTC TRBV5-1 TRBD1 TRBJ2-7 -
CASSSGGVRMGNQPQHF TGTGCCAGCAGTTCAGGAGGGGTGAGGATGGGCAATCAGCCCCAGCATTTT TRBV27 - TRBJ1-5 -
CASSQDRRVTDTQYF TGTGCCAGCAGCCAAGATCGGCGGGTGACAGATACGCAGTATTTT TRBV4-2 - TRBJ2-3 once
CASSFLVTAGANVLTF TGCGCCAGCAGCTTTCTTGTTACTGCTGGGGCCAACGTCCTGACTTTC TRBV5-1 - TRBJ2-6 -
CASSQGTEGFDYGYTF TGTGCCAGCAGCCAGGGGACAGAAGGGTTTGACTATGGCTACACCTTC TRBV5-4 TRBD1 TRBJ1-2 -
CASLRTGLRWVYNEQFF TGTGCCAGCCTGCGGACAGGCCTTCGATGGGTTTACAATGAGCAGTTCTTC TRBV28 TRBD1 TRBJ2-1 -
CASSLRPRAGGLSNEQFF TGTGCCAGCAGCCTGCGTCCACGAGCGGGAGGCCTTTCAAATGAGCAGTTCTTC TRBV4-2 TRBD2 TRBJ2-1 -
CASRDENQETQYF TGCGCCAGCAGGGATGAAAATCAAGAGACCCAGTACTTC TRBV5-1 - TRBJ2-5 -
CASSMTGDGNQPQHF TGCGCCAGCAGCATGACAGGGGATGGCAATCAGCCCCAGCATTTT TRBV5-1 TRBD1 TRBJ1-5 -
CATKLGTPMNTEAFF TGTGCCACCAAATTAGGGACACCAATGAACACTGAAGCTTTCTTT TRBV19 - TRBJ1-1 once
CASYYGPELHTQYF TGTGCCAGCTACTATGGGCCCGAGCTACATACGCAGTATTTT TRBV5-6 - TRBJ2-3 -
CASSAGQGYGYTF TGTGCCAGCAGTGCGGGACAGGGCTATGGCTACACCTTC TRBV25-1 TRBD1 TRBJ1-2 -
CASSYGTGIGETQYF TGTGCCAGCAGCTACGGGACAGGGATAGGTGAGACCCAGTACTTC TRBV5-6 TRBD1 TRBJ2-5 -
CASSLEGATEAFF TGTGCCAGCAGCTTAGAGGGTGCCACTGAAGCTTTCTTT TRBV11-3 - TRBJ1-1 -
CASSRTVNEKLFF TGTGCCAGCAGCCGGACGGTTAATGAAAAACTGTTTTTT TRBV6-5 - TRBJ1-4 -
CASSLVPGPNQPQHF TGCGCCAGCAGCTTGGTCCCAGGGCCGAATCAGCCCCAGCATTTT TRBV5-1 - TRBJ1-5 -
CASTPRWLAGVVSQYF TGTGCCAGCACCCCCCGTTGGTTAGCGGGAGTGGTGTCCCAGTACTTC TRBV27 TRBD2 TRBJ2-5 -
CASSPGQGNYEQYF TGTGCCAGCAGCCCGGGACAGGGAAACTACGAGCAGTACTTC TRBV4-2 TRBD1 TRBJ2-7 -
CASSPGTSGSYEQYF TGTGCCAGCAGCCCCGGGACTAGCGGCTCCTACGAGCAGTACTTC TRBV9 TRBD2 TRBJ2-7 -
CASSPLQGESQPQHF TGTGCCAGTAGTCCGCTTCAGGGTGAGAGTCAGCCCCAGCATTTT TRBV19 - TRBJ1-5 -
CASSPRMGGTDTQYF TGTGCCAGCTCACCACGGATGGGGGGCACAGATACGCAGTATTTT TRBV18 - TRBJ2-3 -
CASSLIRGTNYGYTF TGTGCCAGCAGCCTAATCAGGGGCACGAACTATGGCTACACCTTC TRBV2 - TRBJ1-2 -
CASSLGPPRSARAAFF TGTGCCAGCAGCTTAGGACCTCCGAGGTCAGCGCGTGCAGCTTTCTTT TRBV7-9 - TRBJ1-1 -
CASSPASGSLHEQYF TGTGCCAGCAGTCCCGCTAGCGGGAGTCTGCACGAGCAGTACTTC TRBV28 TRBD2 TRBJ2-7 -
CASSLLGLQSGGYTF TGTGCCAGCAGCTTACTAGGCCTTCAAAGCGGTGGCTACACCTTC TRBV7-8 - TRBJ1-2 -